This TCR beta chain was captured by sequencing in a study of Graves' ophthalmopathy and Graves' hyperthyroidism. Amplifying from RNA transcripts, the study obtained TCR beta CDR3 regions. The workflow started with a first-round RT-PCR run with HTBI primers and then moved on to a second-round multiplex PCR. TCRdb processed the multiplex PCR reads anew with MiXCR; each CDR3 protein has one entry. The sample lists roughly 700,000 distinct CDR3 sequences; 40% were seen once. Notes on this clonotype: Its cognate antigen is unknown. Germline and junction disagree at one end, which may indicate a read error.

General study points: The blood repertoire also included most expanded thyroid clonotypes above 0.001 frequency.

This TCR derives from an adult man with Graves' ophthalmopathy. Sequenced: peripheral blood.

CDR3 nucleotides: TGTGCCAACAGCCAAGATTGGGGACAGGTGACCTACGAGCAGTACTTC. This encodes CANSQDWGQVTYEQYF. The J gene is TRBJ2-7, the V gene TRBV4-2; TRBD1 matches 8 bases. The germline V gene has CDR1 LGHNA and CDR2 YNFKEQ. The CDR3 has 16 amino acids.